This T cell receptor beta chain comes out of a study of T cells in Graves' hyperthyroidism and ophthalmopathy. This clonotype occurred many times. Amplified TCR beta CDR3 regions came from RNA transcripts. A set of HTBI primers served as the primers for a first-round RT-PCR of the TCR CDR3. TCRdb re-analysed the multiplex PCR reads in MiXCR, keeping a single row per CDR3 protein. This sample carries about 400,000 distinct CDR3 sequences, roughly 13% of them seen once, and the ten largest clones take around 9.2%. This CDR3 is 16 amino acids long. CDR1 is SGHRS and CDR2 is YFSETQ in the germline V gene. V shed 2 bases, J shed 7 bases, and the junction held 11 bases outside the gene matches.

This chain links TRBV5-1 with TRBJ2-1, with 8 bases that match TRBD2. The specimen was blood. The sequence derives from a woman in her late teens or twenties with Graves' hyperthyroidism. Written as DNA, the CDR3 is TGCGCCAGCAGCTTTAATGTCGCGGGAGGAATAAATGAGCAGTTCTTC. Translated: CASSFNVAGGINEQFF.